Presented here are 18 T cell receptor beta chains from one specimen sequenced in a study of blood T cell repertoires in COVID-19. The repertoire was sequenced with immunoSEQ multiplex PCR; TCRdb's copy has only in-frame clones and lacks some. The top ten hold approximately 3.6% of the sample, which has 95,000 to 110,000 clones, approximately 80% seen once. Material for sequencing was peripheral blood. Receptors were obtained from a woman older than 75 with active or convalescent COVID-19.

The count of this clone is one. The sample holds other DNA sequences that translate to the same CDR3. This chain uses TRBV29-1 with TRBJ2-7; a weak D match, TRBD2 (6 bases). Per the germline V gene, CDR1 is SQVTM and CDR2 is ANQGSEA. The CDR3 has 11 residues. Trimming took off 4 bases at V and 5 bases at J, with 9 bases between the two ends. The CDR3 bases are TGCAGCGTTGGGGGAGGAGACGAGCAGTACTTC. Residues: CSVGGGDEQYF.

The chain carries TRBV19 and TRBJ1-4; D remains unclear. V was trimmed by 4 bases and J by 3 bases, leaving 15 bases between them. Germline V gene data show CDR1 as LNHDA and CDR2 as SQIVND (reference sequence). CDR3 size: 16 residues. The CDR3 sequence: CASSTIGRAANEKLFF. CDR3 nucleotides: TGTGCCAGTAGTACCATCGGGAGGGCGGCTAATGAAAAACTGTTTTTT.

The chain has TRBV5-1 and TRBJ1-6, with 8 nucleotides matching TRBD1. Germline values: CDR1 SGHRS, CDR2 YFSETQ. J gave up 0 bases and V 1 base, and 6 bases lay outside the gene matches. The CDR3 consists of 18 residues. The CDR3, as DNA: TGCGCCAGCAGCTTGCTTTGGACAGGGAGCTCCTATAATTCACCCCTCCACTTT. Amino acid sequence: CASSLLWTGSSYNSPLHF.

The V call is TRBV6-1, the J call TRBJ1-1; D remains ambiguous. Germline loops: CDR1 MNHNS, CDR2 SASEGT. V dropped 1 base and J dropped 8 bases, with 5 bases sitting between them. This CDR3 region has 11 residues. The CDR3 spells CASSEGKEAFF. The CDR3 DNA reads as TGTGCCAGCAGTGAAGGTAAAGAAGCTTTCTTT.

The V gene is TRBV5-1, the J gene TRBJ1-2; D not resolved. Germline CDR1 reads SGHRS; CDR2 reads YFSETQ. V lost 4 bases and J 4 bases, leaving 11 bases between the germline ends. The CDR3 sequence is 13 residues long. CDR3 sequence (DNA): TGCGCCAGCAGCGCCGACAACTCCTATGGCTACACCTTC. This codes for CASSADNSYGYTF.

This chain links TRBV5-4 with TRBJ1-4, with TRBD1 matching over 8 bases. Germline V gene sequence: CDR1 SGHNT, CDR2 YYREEE (reference sequence). Germline trimming cut 4 bases from V and 4 bases from J; bases unmatched to any gene: 6. The CDR3 consists of 15 residues. This chain's CDR3 is CASSTGTGYNEKLFF. CDR3 DNA: TGTGCCAGCAGCACCGGGACAGGCTATAATGAAAAACTGTTTTTT.

The rearrangement joins TRBV7-2 to TRBJ1-1; 7 bases fit TRBD1. The junction had 9 bases not matched to a gene; V was cut back by 2 bases and J by 12 bases. This CDR3 has 13 residues. Germline V gene data show CDR1 as SGHTA and CDR2 as FQGNSA. CDR3 residues: CASSLSRQGTTFF. DNA of the CDR3: TGTGCCAGCAGCTTAAGCCGACAGGGTACAACTTTCTTT.

The rearrangement joins TRBV28 to TRBJ2-1, with 7 bases aligning to TRBD2. V trimming: 3 bases; J trimming: 7 bases; junction bases outside the gene matches: 9. This CDR3 has 15 amino acids. Germline assignment: CDR1 MDHEN and CDR2 SYDVKM. In nucleotides, the CDR3 is TGTGCCAGCAGTTTGTGGGAGGGCCTAGTGAATGAGCAGTTCTTC. This sequence encodes CASSLWEGLVNEQFF.

This clone occurred once. The chain combines TRBV5-8 with TRBJ1-5; tentative D call: TRBD1 (5 bases). The V gene lost 2 bases and the J gene lost 9 bases, with 12 bases spanning the gap. Germline loops: CDR1 SGHTS, CDR2 YDEGEE. The CDR3 has 13 residues. CDR3 coding DNA: TGTGCCAGCAGCTTCCAGGATCAGGGGCCCCAGCATTTT. The encoded protein is CASSFQDQGPQHF.

The CDR3 sequence: CATTHRVIGQPQHF. CDR3 nucleotide sequence: TGTGCCACCACTCACAGGGTAATAGGACAGCCCCAGCATTTT. The V gene is TRBV6-5, the J gene TRBJ1-5, with TRBD1 as a possible D gene (6 bases). CDR3 length: 14 residues. CDR1 MNHEY and CDR2 SVGAGI come from the germline V gene. Trimming stripped 10 bases from V and 7 bases from J, with 20 bases between.

V usage is TRBV9 and J usage is TRBJ1-4; 7 bases are a match to TRBD1. This CDR3 is built from 12 residues. J was trimmed by 12 bases and V by 4 bases; bases with no gene match: 6. Germline V gene sequence: CDR1 SGDLS, CDR2 YYNGEE. CDR3 in DNA: TGTGCCAGCAGCAATCCGACAGGGCAACTGTTTTTT. Translation: CASSNPTGQLFF.

The chain employs TRBV19 and TRBJ2-2, with D perhaps matching TRBD1 (5 bases). CDR3 length: 14 residues. Per the germline V gene, CDR1 is LNHDA and CDR2 is SQIVND (reference sequence). Trimming shortened V by 2 bases and J by 7 bases, and 11 bases separated the two germline ends. Here the CDR3 DNA reads TGTGCCAGTAGTATACCTCCAGGGCGCGGGGAGCTGTTTTTT. This codes for CASSIPPGRGELFF.

The DNA of the CDR3 is TGTGCCAGCAGCTCTCCCGGGACAGGGTTCGGCTACACCTTC. Its protein is CASSSPGTGFGYTF. The chain couples TRBV13 to TRBJ1-2, with TRBD1 matching over 9 bases. Germline lookup yields CDR1 PRHDT and CDR2 FYEKMQ (reference sequence). V gave up 4 bases and J gave up 8 bases; unmatched junction bases: 8. The CDR3 is made up of 14 amino acids. Full variable domain (outside the CDR3, taken from reference TRBV13 and TRBJ1-2): AAGVIQSPRHLIKEKRETATLKCYPIPRHDTVYWYQQGPGQDPQFLISFYEKMQSDKGSIPDRFSAQQFSDYHSELNMSSLELGDSALYFCASSSPGTGFGYTFGSGTRLTVV.

The J gene is TRBJ1-1, the V gene TRBV9, with 8 bases fitting TRBD1. V shed 0 bases and J 3 bases; nucleotides not matched to a gene: 7. Germline-derived CDR1 and CDR2 are SGDLS and YYNGEE. The CDR3 runs to 16 residues. CDR3 sequence reads: CASSVDSRTGYTEAFF. The CDR3 DNA sequence: TGTGCCAGCAGCGTAGATTCTCGGACAGGGTACACTGAAGCTTTCTTT.

The chain couples TRBV2 to TRBJ2-5, with D possibly being TRBD2 (5 bases). Germline CDR1 SNHLY, CDR2 FYNNEI. The CDR3 has 13 residues. Between the trimmed V and J ends, which lost 1 base and 5 bases, there was a span of 8 bases. CDR3 region: CASSEGLRETQYF. DNA for the CDR3: TGTGCCAGCAGTGAAGGACTAAGGGAGACCCAGTACTTC. The full variable domain, completed using reference TRBV2 and TRBJ2-5, is EPEVTQTPSHQVTQMGQEVILRCVPISNHLYFYWYRQILGQKVEFLVSFYNNEISEKSEIFDDQFSVERPDGSNFTLKIRSTKLEDSAMYFCASSEGLRETQYFGPGTRLLVL.

The rearrangement uses TRBV7-6 and TRBJ2-1, with 10 nucleotides matching TRBD1. The CDR3 spans 15 residues. With 5 bases clipped from V and 8 bases from J, the junction kept 9 bases outside the gene matches. Germline V gives CDR1 SGHVS, CDR2 FNYEAQ. The CDR3 region is CASSRTGGPPHEQFF. Here the CDR3 DNA reads TGTGCCAGCAGCCGGACAGGGGGGCCCCCGCATGAGCAGTTCTTC.

The chain employs TRBV13 and TRBJ2-1, with 10 nucleotides matching TRBD2. V shed 8 bases, J shed 2 bases, and the junction held 12 bases outside the gene matches. The CDR3 spans 17 residues. The germline V gene encodes CDR1 PRHDT and CDR2 FYEKMQ (reference sequence). The CDR3 region has the DNA TGTGCCAGCGCCGGGTCTAGCGGGAGCCCCCCCTACAATGAGCAGTTCTTC. Encoded protein: CASAGSSGSPPYNEQFF.

The chain employs TRBV9 and TRBJ1-6; D perhaps matches TRBD1 (6 bases). Looked up from germline, CDR1 is SGDLS and CDR2 is YYNGEE. The CDR3 spans 15 residues. V was pared by 0 bases and J by 8 bases, with 12 bases between. Written as DNA, the CDR3 is TGTGCCAGCAGCGTAGACCAAGGGGGACATTCACCCCTCCACTTT. It yields the protein CASSVDQGGHSPLHF.